Following are 17 T cell receptor beta chains from one sample sequenced in a study of PD-1 blockade in classical Hodgkin lymphoma. Brentuximab vedotin exposure varied, and every patient relapsed after autologous stem cell transplantation. The protocol was immunoSEQ multiplex PCR, while the TCRdb copy is restricted to in-frame clones and leaves out a portion. The sample yields about 97,000 clones, approximately 80% seen once. The sequencing used peripheral blood mononuclear cells (PBMCs), collected at baseline. The receptors derive from a human donor with classical Hodgkin lymphoma.

This clone appeared a single time. The rearrangement uses TRBV7-2 and TRBJ2-3; 11 positions match TRBD2. The CDR3 is made up of 19 amino acids. Germline CDR1 SGHTA, CDR2 FQGNSA. The J segment lost 0 bases and the V segment lost 0 bases, leaving 8 bases of the junction unmatched. Here the CDR3 DNA reads TGTGCCAGCAGCTTAGCGGGGGGTAGCGGGAGGGGTAGCACAGATACGCAGTATTTT. Its translation is CASSLAGGSGRGSTDTQYF.

This chain uses TRBV4-2 with TRBJ2-7; 7 bases are a match to TRBD2. With 1 base clipped from V and 3 bases from J, the junction kept 6 bases outside the gene matches. The CDR3 is 15 residues long. Germline CDR1 reads LGHNA; CDR2 reads YNFKEQ. CDR3 in DNA: TGTGCCAGCAGCCAAGTTCCTAGCGGAAACTACGAGCAGTACTTC. It translates to CASSQVPSGNYEQYF.

The gene calls are TRBV9 and TRBJ1-3; a possible D gene is TRBD1 (6 bases). The CDR3 runs 17 residues. Per the germline V gene, CDR1 is SGDLS and CDR2 is YYNGEE. V was pared by 0 bases and J by 0 bases, with 13 bases between. Here the CDR3 reads CASSVELWTDSGNTIYF. In nucleotides, the CDR3 is TGTGCCAGCAGCGTAGAACTGTGGACAGACTCTGGAAACACCATATATTTT.

V and J are TRBV18 and TRBJ2-1, with 7 positions matching TRBD2. In germline, CDR1 is KGHSH, CDR2 LQKENI. The V and J ends lost 1 base and 7 bases, in that order; junction bases with no gene match: 4. CDR3 length equals 14 residues. The CDR3 DNA is TGTGCCAGCTCACCACGGGGTAGCGGGAATGAGCAGTTCTTC. Translating gives CASSPRGSGNEQFF.

The table lists this clone with a few counts. The V gene is TRBV25-1, the J gene TRBJ1-2; no clear D. Germline V gene sequence: CDR1 MGHDK, CDR2 SYGVNS. CDR3 length: 12 residues. CDR3 sequence reads: CGRNGRPWGYTF. DNA of the CDR3: TGTGGACGAAATGGACGGCCTTGGGGCTACACCTTC.

The table lists this clone with a count of one. The chain joins TRBV4-2 to TRBJ2-7; D is undetermined. CDR3 length equals 16 residues. From germline, CDR1 is LGHNA and CDR2 YNFKEQ. The germline V and J ends were trimmed by 3 bases and 3 bases, with 18 bases remaining between them. CDR3 protein: CASSQILGPKGYEQYF. CDR3 DNA: TGTGCCAGCAGCCAGATTTTAGGGCCCAAGGGCTACGAGCAGTACTTC.

Here the CDR3 reads CASSESLTGGVTGELFF. The DNA for the CDR3 is TGCGCCAGCAGTGAGTCGTTAACAGGGGGCGTCACCGGGGAGCTGTTTTTT. The rearrangement links TRBV10-2 to TRBJ2-2, with 9 bases lining up with TRBD1. The length of the CDR3 is 17 residues. Germline values: CDR1 WSHSY, CDR2 SAAADI. The V and J ends lost 0 bases and 4 bases, in that order; junction bases with no gene match: 6.

The V gene is TRBV5-1, the J gene TRBJ2-7; a weak D match, TRBD2 (5 bases). Per germline, CDR1 SGHRS and CDR2 YFSETQ. The length of the CDR3 is 13 residues. Trimming cost V 4 bases and J 7 bases, with 15 bases left between them. The CDR3 protein is CASSRDPPGEQYF. The CDR3 coding sequence is TGCGCCAGCAGCCGAGACCCGCCGGGGGAGCAGTACTTC.

This rearrangement joins TRBV10-3 to TRBJ2-3, with 8 bases lining up with TRBD2. The CDR3 covers 14 residues. Germline-derived CDR1 and CDR2 are ENHRY and SYGVKD. The ends lost 4 bases at V and 0 bases at J; junction bases unmatched: 0. CDR3 nucleotides: TGTGCCATCAGTGGACTAGCGAGCACAGATACGCAGTATTTT. Amino acid sequence: CAISGLASTDTQYF.

The chain carries TRBV11-2 and TRBJ2-7; the D is unclear. V dropped 5 bases and J dropped 3 bases, with 17 bases sitting between them. Germline CDR1 and CDR2: SGHAT and FQNNGV. This CDR3 is 15 amino acids long. CDR3 protein: CASSQTLDPHYEQYF. DNA of the CDR3: TGTGCCAGCAGCCAGACCCTGGACCCGCACTACGAGCAGTACTTC.

There are a few counts of this clone. The chain carries TRBV10-3 and TRBJ1-4; 7 nucleotides match TRBD1. The germline V gene has CDR1 ENHRY and CDR2 SYGVKD. The CDR3 length is 15 residues. Unmatched junction bases numbered 9, after V lost 6 bases and J lost 5 bases. CDR3 sequence (DNA): TGTGCCATCAGCTCCGACAGGGCTCAGAATGAAAAACTGTTTTTT. Protein: CAISSDRAQNEKLFF.

This clone was seen more than once but under ten times. This sequence joins TRBV10-3 and TRBJ2-7; 13 bases agree with TRBD2. This CDR3 region has 15 residues. With V trimmed by 5 bases and J by 7 bases, 8 bases remained unmatched. Looked up from germline, CDR1 is ENHRY and CDR2 is SYGVKD. CDR3 bases: TGTGCCATCAGTAACCGGACTAGCGGGAGTCGGGAGCAGTACTTC. Translated, it gives CAISNRTSGSREQYF.

The V call is TRBV5-4, the J call TRBJ1-2; maybe TRBD1 (6 bases). The ends were cut back, 5 bases at V and 0 bases at J, with 17 bases in the middle. The CDR3 spans 16 residues. Germline CDR1 SGHNT, CDR2 YYREEE (reference sequence). The CDR3 DNA is TGTGCCAGCAGTTACAACCCACAGGGTTCTAACTATGGCTACACCTTC. Translated: CASSYNPQGSNYGYTF.

This chain joins TRBV10-3 and TRBJ2-1; D remains unclear. The V gene lost 1 base and the J gene lost 10 bases, with 5 bases spanning the gap. CDR1 ENHRY and CDR2 SYGVKD come from the germline V gene. The CDR3 is 11 amino acids. The CDR3 region has the DNA TGTGCCATCAGTGAGTTTGGCGAGCAGTTCTTC. The encoded protein is CAISEFGEQFF.

The chain joins TRBV29-1 to TRBJ2-7, with TRBD2 identical over 10 bases. Germline V gene data show CDR1 as SQVTM and CDR2 as ANQGSEA. The CDR3 is 14 residues long. V gave up 2 bases and J gave up 4 bases; unmatched junction bases: 5. CDR3 coding DNA: TGCAGCGTTGAAACTAGCGGGGCCACATACGAGCAGTACTTC. Protein sequence: CSVETSGATYEQYF.

The chain has TRBV6-6 and TRBJ2-1; D is perhaps TRBD1 or TRBD2 (6 bases each). CDR3 length equals 14 residues. V lost 0 bases and J lost 11, with 14 bases in between. Germline CDR1 and CDR2: MNHNY and SVGAGI (reference sequence). CDR3: CASSYSGARGKQFF. CDR3 nucleotide sequence: TGTGCCAGCAGTTACTCGGGGGCGCGCGGGAAGCAGTTCTTC.

CDR3: CASSEGQTPKGGYTF. The DNA for the CDR3 is TGTGCCAGCAGTGAAGGACAGACACCCAAGGGAGGCTACACCTTC. The V and J genes are TRBV6-1 and TRBJ1-2; possible D gene TRBD1, 5 bases. V gave up 1 base and J gave up 8 bases, with 17 bases separating them. The CDR3 contains 15 residues. Germline assignment: CDR1 MNHNS and CDR2 SASEGT.